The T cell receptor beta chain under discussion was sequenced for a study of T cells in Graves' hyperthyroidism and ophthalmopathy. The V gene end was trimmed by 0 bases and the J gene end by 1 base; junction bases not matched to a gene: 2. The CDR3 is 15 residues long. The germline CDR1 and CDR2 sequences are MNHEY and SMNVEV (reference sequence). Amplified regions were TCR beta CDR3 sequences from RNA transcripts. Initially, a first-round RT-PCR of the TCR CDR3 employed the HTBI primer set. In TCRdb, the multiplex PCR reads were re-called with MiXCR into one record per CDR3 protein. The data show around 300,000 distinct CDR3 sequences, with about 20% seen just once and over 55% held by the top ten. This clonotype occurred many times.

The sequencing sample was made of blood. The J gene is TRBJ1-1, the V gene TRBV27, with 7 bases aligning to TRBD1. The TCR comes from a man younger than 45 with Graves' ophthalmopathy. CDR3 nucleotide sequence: TGTGCCAGCAGTTTATCGAACAGGGGGAACACTGAAGCTTTCTTT. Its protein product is CASSLSNRGNTEAFF.